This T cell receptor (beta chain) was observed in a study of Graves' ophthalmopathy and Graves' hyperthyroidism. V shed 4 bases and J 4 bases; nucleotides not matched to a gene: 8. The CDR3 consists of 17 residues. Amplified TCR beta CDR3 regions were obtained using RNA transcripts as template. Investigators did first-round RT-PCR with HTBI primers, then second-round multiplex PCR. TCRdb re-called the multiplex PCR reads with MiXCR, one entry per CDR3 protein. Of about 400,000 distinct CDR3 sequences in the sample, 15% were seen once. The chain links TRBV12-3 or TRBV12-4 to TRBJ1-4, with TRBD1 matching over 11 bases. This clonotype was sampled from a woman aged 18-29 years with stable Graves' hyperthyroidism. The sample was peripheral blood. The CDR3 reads CASSSGTGGSFNEKLFF. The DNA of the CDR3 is TGTGCCAGCAGTTCCGGGACAGGGGGTTCCTTTAATGAAAAACTGTTTTTT.